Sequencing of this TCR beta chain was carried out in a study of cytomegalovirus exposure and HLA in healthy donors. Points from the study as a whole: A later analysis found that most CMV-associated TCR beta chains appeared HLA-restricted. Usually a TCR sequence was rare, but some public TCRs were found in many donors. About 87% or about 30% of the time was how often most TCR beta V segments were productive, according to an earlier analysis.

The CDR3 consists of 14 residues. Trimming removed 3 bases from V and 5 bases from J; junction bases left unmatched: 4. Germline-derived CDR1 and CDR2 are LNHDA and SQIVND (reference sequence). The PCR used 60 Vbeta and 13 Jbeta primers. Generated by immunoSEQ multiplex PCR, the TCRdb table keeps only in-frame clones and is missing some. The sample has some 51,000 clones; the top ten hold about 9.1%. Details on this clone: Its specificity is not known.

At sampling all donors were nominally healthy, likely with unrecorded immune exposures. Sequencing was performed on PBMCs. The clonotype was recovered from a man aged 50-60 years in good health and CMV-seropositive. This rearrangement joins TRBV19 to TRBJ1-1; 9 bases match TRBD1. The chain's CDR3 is CASSIGQGRTEAFF. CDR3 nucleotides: TGTGCCAGTAGTATCGGACAGGGGAGGACTGAAGCTTTCTTT. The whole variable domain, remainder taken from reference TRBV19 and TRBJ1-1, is DGGITQSPKYLFRKEGQNVTLSCEQNLNHDAMYWYRQDPGQGLRLIYYSQIVNDFQKGDIAEGYSVSREKKESFPLTVTSAQKNPTAFYLCASSIGQGRTEAFFGQGTRLTVV.